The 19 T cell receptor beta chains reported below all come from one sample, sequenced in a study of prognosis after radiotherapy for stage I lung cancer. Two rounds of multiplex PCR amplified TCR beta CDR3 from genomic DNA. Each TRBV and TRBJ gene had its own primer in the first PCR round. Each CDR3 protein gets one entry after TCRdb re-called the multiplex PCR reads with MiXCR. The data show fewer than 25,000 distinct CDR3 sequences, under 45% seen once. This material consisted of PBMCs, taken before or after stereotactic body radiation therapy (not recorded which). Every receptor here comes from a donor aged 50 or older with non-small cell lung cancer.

CDR3 sequence: CASRQAGFTQYF. In nucleotides, the CDR3 is TGTGCCAGCAGACAAGCGGGTTTCACGCAGTATTTT. The chain combines TRBV6-2 or TRBV6-3 with TRBJ2-3; the D gene is possibly TRBD2 (6 bases). Germline V lookup: CDR1 MNHEY, CDR2 SVGEGT. This CDR3 comprises 12 residues. V was pared by 6 bases and J by 9 bases, with 13 bases between.

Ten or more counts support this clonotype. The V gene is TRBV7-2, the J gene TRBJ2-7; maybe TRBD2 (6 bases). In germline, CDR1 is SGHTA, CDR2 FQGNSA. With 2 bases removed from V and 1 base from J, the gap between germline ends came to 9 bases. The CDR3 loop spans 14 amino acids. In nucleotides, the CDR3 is TGTGCCAGCAGCTTACAGGGAGGTTCCTACGAGCAGTACTTC. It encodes CASSLQGGSYEQYF.

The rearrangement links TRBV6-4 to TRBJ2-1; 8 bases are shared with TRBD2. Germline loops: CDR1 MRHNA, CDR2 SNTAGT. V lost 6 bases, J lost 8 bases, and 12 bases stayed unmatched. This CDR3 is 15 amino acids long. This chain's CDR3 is CASRQNGGVSDEQFF. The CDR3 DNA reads TGTGCCAGCAGACAGAACGGGGGGGTCTCCGATGAGCAGTTCTTC.

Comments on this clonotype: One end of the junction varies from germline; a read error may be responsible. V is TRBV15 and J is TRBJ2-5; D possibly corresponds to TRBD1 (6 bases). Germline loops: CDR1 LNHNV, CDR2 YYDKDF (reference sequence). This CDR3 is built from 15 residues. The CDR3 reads CATSRGPVRQETQYF. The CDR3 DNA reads TGTGCCACTAGCAGGGGACCGGTAAGGCAAGAGACCCAGTACTTC.

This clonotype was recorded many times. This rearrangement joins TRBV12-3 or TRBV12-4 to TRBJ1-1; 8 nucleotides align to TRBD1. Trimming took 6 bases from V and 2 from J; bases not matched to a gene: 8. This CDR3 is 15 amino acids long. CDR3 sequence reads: CASSFRTGSNTEAFF. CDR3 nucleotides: TGTGCCAGCAGCTTCCGGACAGGGAGTAACACTGAAGCTTTCTTT.

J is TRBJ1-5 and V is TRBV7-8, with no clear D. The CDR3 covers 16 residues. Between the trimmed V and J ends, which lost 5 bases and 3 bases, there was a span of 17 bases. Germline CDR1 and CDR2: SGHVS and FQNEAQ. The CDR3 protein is CASSLQWAGNNQPQHF. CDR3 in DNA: TGTGCCAGCAGCCTACAGTGGGCGGGGAACAATCAGCCCCAGCATTTT.

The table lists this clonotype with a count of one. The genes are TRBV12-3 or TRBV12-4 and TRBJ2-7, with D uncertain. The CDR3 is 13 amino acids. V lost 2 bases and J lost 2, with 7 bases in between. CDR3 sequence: CASSLSGAYEQYF. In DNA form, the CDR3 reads TGTGCCAGCAGTTTATCTGGAGCCTACGAGCAGTACTTC.

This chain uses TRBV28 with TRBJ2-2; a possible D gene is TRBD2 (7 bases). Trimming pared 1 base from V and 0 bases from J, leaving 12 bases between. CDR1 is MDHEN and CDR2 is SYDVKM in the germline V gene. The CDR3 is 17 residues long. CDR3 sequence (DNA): TGTGCCAGCAGTTTATCGTTCGGGGGGCCGAACACCGGGGAGCTGTTTTTT. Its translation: CASSLSFGGPNTGELFF.

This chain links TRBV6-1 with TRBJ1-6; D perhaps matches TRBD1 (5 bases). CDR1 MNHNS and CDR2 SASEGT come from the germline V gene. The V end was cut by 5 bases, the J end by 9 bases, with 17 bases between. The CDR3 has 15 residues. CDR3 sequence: CASSIPGGYGSPLHF. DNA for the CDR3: TGTGCCAGCAGTATACCTGGGGGGTATGGTTCACCCCTCCACTTT.

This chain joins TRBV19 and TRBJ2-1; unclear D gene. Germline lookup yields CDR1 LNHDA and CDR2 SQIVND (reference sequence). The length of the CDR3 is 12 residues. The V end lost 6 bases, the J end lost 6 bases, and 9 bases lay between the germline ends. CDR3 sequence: CASRGRVNEQFF. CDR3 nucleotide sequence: TGTGCCAGTAGAGGCCGTGTCAATGAGCAGTTCTTC.

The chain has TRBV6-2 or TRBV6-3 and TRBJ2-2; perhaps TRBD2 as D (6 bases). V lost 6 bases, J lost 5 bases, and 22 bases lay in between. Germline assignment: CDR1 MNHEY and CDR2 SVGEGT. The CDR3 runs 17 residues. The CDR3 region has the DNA TGTGCCAGCAGCACGTTGGGACGGGGGTTGTATACCGGGGAGCTGTTTTTT. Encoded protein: CASSTLGRGLYTGELFF.

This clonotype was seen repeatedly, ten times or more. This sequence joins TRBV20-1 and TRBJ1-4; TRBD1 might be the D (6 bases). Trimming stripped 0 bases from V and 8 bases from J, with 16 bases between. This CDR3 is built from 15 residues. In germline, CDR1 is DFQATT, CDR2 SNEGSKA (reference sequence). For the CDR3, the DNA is TGCAGTGCTAGAGATCGGGCAGGGGATCGGGAAAAACTGTTTTTT. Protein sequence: CSARDRAGDREKLFF.

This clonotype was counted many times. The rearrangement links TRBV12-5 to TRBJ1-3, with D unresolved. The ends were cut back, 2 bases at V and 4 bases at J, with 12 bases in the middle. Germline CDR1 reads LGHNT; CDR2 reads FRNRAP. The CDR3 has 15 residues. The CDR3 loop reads CASGLPGGPGNTIYF. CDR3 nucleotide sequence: TGTGCTAGTGGTTTGCCAGGAGGCCCAGGAAACACCATATATTTT.

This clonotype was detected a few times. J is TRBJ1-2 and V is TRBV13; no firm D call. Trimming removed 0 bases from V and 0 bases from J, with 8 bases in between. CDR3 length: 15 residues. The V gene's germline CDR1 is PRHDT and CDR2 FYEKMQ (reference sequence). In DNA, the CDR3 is TGTGCCAGCAGCTTAGGTAGCGGGACTAACTATGGCTACACCTTC. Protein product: CASSLGSGTNYGYTF.

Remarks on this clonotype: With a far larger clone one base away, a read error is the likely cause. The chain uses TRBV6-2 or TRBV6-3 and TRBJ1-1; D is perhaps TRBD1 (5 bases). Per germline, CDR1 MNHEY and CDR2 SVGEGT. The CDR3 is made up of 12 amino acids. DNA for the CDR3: TGTGCCAGCAGTGCGATGAGGGGTGAAGCTCTCTTT. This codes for CASSAMRGEALF.

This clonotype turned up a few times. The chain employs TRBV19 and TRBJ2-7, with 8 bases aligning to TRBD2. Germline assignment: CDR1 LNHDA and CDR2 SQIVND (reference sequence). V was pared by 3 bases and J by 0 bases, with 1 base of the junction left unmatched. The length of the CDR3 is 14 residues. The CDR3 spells CASSISGSSYEQYF. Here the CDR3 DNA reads TGTGCCAGTAGTATCAGCGGGAGCTCCTACGAGCAGTACTTC.

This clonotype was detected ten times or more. The CDR3 sequence: CSARGDVSGRSSYNEQFF. CDR3 bases: TGCAGTGCTAGAGGCGACGTTAGCGGGAGGAGCTCCTACAATGAGCAGTTCTTC. The V call is TRBV20-1, the J call TRBJ2-1; 10 bases agree with TRBD2. CDR1 DFQATT and CDR2 SNEGSKA come from the germline V gene (reference sequence). There are 18 residues in the CDR3. V was pared by 1 base and J by 0 bases, with 9 bases of the junction left unmatched.

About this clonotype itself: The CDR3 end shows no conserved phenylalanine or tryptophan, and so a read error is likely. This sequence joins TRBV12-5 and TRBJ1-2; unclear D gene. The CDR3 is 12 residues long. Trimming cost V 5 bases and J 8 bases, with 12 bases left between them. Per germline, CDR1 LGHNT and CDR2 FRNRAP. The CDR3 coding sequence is TGTGCTAGTGGTCCCGGTAATCGGGGCTACACCTTA. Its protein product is CASGPGNRGYTL.

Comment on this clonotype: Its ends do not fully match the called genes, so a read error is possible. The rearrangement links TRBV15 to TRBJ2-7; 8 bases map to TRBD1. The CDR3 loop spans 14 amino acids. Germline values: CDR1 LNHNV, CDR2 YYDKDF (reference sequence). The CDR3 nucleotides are TGTTCCACCAGACGTACAGGGGGATCCTACGATCAGTACTTC. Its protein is CSTRRTGGSYDQYF.